This T cell receptor beta chain was recorded in a study of shared clonotypes between healthy human individuals. Study-level background: Contributing individuals were a couple of females and three males aged 18 to 49.

The donors, all of them Caucasian adults, lived in Nashville, Tennessee. The deep-level immunoSEQ assay was used. This table comes from immunoSEQ multiplex PCR, and its TCRdb copy is limited to in-frame clones, with some not included. The table has around 500,000 clones, 70% to 80% seen once; the top ten hold roughly 13%. The CDR3 extends over 14 amino acids. Germline assignment: CDR1 MNHEY and CDR2 SVGAGI. Study-level points and caveats: Clonotype sharing among donors was expected to depend on sequencing depth.

On this clone itself: Its specificity is not known. A read error may explain this, as a much larger clone is one base away.

Sample: PBMCs. This receptor was identified in a woman aged 40 to 50 in good health. Some clones in this sample may be carry-over from other donors' samples. The chain has TRBV6-5 and TRBJ1-1; no firm D call. This chain's CDR3 is CVSSYSISYTEAFF. In DNA form, the CDR3 reads TGTGTCAGCAGTTACTCGATCTCATACACTGAAGCTTTCTTT.